A selection of T cell receptor beta chains follows, all from one sample in a study of T cell responses to AZD1222 COVID-19 vaccine. Libraries were prepared by immunoSEQ multiplex PCR; TCRdb keeps only in-frame clonotypes and omits some of them. The table lists some 60,000 clones, around 83% of them singletons. The sample was peripheral blood, taken on day 0 of AZD1222 vaccination. The receptors stem from an adult in good health. CDR3s include the opening cysteine and the closing phenylalanine or tryptophan. D genes are given only for firm matches. Not every row has a clone size; where given, it reads once, few, many or a size class.

. TRBJ1-2 . TRBV28 CASSGAGRINGYTF TGTGCCAGCAGTGGGGCAGGACGGATAAATGGCTACACCTTC
. TRBJ1-1 . TRBV12-3/TRBV12-4 CASSLRENTEAFF TGTGCCAGCAGTTTACGGGAAAACACTGAAGCTTTCTTT
. TRBJ1-1 . TRBV6-5 CASRTHQGRVTEAFF TGTGCCAGCAGAACCCATCAGGGGAGGGTCACTGAAGCTTTCTTT
once TRBJ2-2 . TRBV5-6 CASSFQGTGELFF TGTGCCAGCAGCTTTCAGGGGACCGGGGAGCTGTTTTTT
. TRBJ1-4 TRBD1 TRBV3-1/TRBV3-2 CASSPGQGRSNEKLFF TGTGCCAGCAGCCCCGGACAGGGAAGGTCTAATGAAAAACTGTTTTTT
once TRBJ1-4 TRBD1 TRBV12-3/TRBV12-4 CASRGQGREKLFF TGTGCCAGCAGGGGACAGGGGCGTGAAAAACTGTTTTTT
few TRBJ1-3 . TRBV9 CASSFGGISGNTIYF TGTGCCAGCAGCTTCGGGGGGATCTCTGGAAACACCATATATTTT
. TRBJ1-1 TRBD1 TRBV5-4 CASSFPGQGTLPAFF TGTGCCAGCAGCTTCCCAGGACAGGGGACATTGCCCGCTTTCTTT
. TRBJ2-2 TRBD2 TRBV29-1 CSVKIPGLYTGELFF TGCAGCGTTAAAATACCGGGACTATACACCGGGGAGCTGTTTTTT
few TRBJ1-6 . TRBV11-3 CASSSYRDNSPLHF TGTGCCAGCAGTTCTTACAGGGATAATTCACCCCTCCACTTT
. TRBJ2-1 . TRBV6-5 CASSRGHDEQFF TGTGCCAGCAGTCGGGGCCACGATGAGCAGTTCTTC
. TRBJ1-5 . TRBV19 CASSIESNQPQHF TGTGCCAGTAGTATAGAGAGCAATCAGCCCCAGCATTTT
. TRBJ2-3 TRBD2 TRBV5-1 CASSLGTRGSTDTQYF TGCGCCAGCAGCTTGGGGACTAGAGGGAGCACAGATACGCAGTATTTT
. TRBJ2-2 . TRBV6-2/TRBV6-3 CASSDTGELFF TGTGCCAGCAGCGACACCGGGGAGCTGTTTTTT
. TRBJ2-7 . TRBV5-5 CASSQEGLEQYF TGTGCCAGCAGTCAGGAAGGGCTCGAGCAGTACTTC
. TRBJ1-2 TRBD1 TRBV10-3 CAISGGQLGYGYTF TGTGCCATCAGTGGGGGACAGCTAGGCTATGGCTACACCTTC
. TRBJ2-7 . TRBV28 CASSPYRGTAEEQYF TGTGCCAGCAGTCCCTACCGGGGGACCGCGGAGGAGCAGTACTTC
. TRBJ1-4 TRBD1 TRBV7-8 CASSPGTSQRGQLFF TGTGCCAGCAGCCCCGGGACATCCCAGAGGGGGCAACTGTTTTTT
. TRBJ2-7 TRBD2 TRBV5-4 CASSLPTSDEQYF TGTGCCAGCAGCTTGCCCACTAGCGACGAGCAGTACTTC
. TRBJ2-7 . TRBV28 CATVSPRTIEQYF TGTGCCACCGTTTCACCTAGAACCATCGAGCAGTACTTC
. TRBJ1-5 TRBD1 TRBV19 CASSKGDSSNQPQHF TGTGCCAGTAGTAAAGGGGACAGCAGCAATCAGCCCCAGCATTTT
once TRBJ2-1 . TRBV23-1 CASSQTPGAEEPQNEQFF TGCGCCAGCAGTCAAACTCCCGGGGCGGAGGAACCCCAAAATGAGCAGTTCTTC
. TRBJ2-3 TRBD1 TRBV11-1 CASSFGTGGTDTQYF TGTGCCAGCAGCTTTGGGACAGGGGGCACAGATACGCAGTATTTT
. TRBJ2-5 . TRBV2 CASTLQGKETQYF TGTGCCAGCACCTTACAGGGAAAAGAGACCCAGTACTTC
once TRBJ1-6 . TRBV15 CATSRLVPNSPLHF TGTGCCACCAGCAGATTGGTTCCCAATTCACCCCTCCACTTT
. TRBJ2-1 . TRBV6-2/TRBV6-3 CASSPNNIGRPSFNEQFF TGTGCCAGCAGCCCTAACAATATAGGGAGACCCTCTTTCAATGAGCAGTTCTTC
. TRBJ1-1 . TRBV13 CASSLLLANTEAFF TGTGCCAGCAGCTTACTGTTGGCGAACACTGAAGCTTTCTTT
. TRBJ1-4 . TRBV19 CASEPLFGLLRGKLFF TGTGCCAGCGAGCCCCTATTTGGGCTCTTACGGGGAAAACTGTTTTTT
once TRBJ1-6 . TRBV28 CASSLPRADSYSPLHF TGTGCCAGCAGTTTGCCTAGGGCCGACTCTTATTCACCCCTCCACTTT
. TRBJ2-1 . TRBV3-1/TRBV3-2 CASSQENRSNEQFF TGTGCCAGCAGCCAAGAAAACCGGTCCAATGAGCAGTTCTTC
. TRBJ2-5 TRBD2 TRBV5-1 CASSPTSGSGGETQYF TGCGCCAGCAGCCCCACAAGCGGGAGTGGGGGAGAGACCCAGTACTTC
few TRBJ1-1 TRBD1 TRBV5-1 CASSFSPGGSGAEAFF TGCGCCAGCAGCTTTTCCCCAGGGGGAAGCGGGGCTGAAGCTTTCTTT
once TRBJ1-4 . TRBV6-6 CASRPSNEKLFF TGTGCCAGCAGGCCCTCTAATGAAAAACTGTTTTTT
. TRBJ1-5 TRBD1 TRBV6-6 CASSYARQGGNQPQHF TGTGCCAGCAGTTACGCTAGACAGGGGGGCAATCAGCCCCAGCATTTT
. TRBJ1-1 . TRBV13 CASSLGGGTEAFF TGTGCCAGCAGCTTGGGAGGGGGCACTGAAGCTTTCTTT
. TRBJ2-7 . TRBV28 CASSYKTWQYF TGTGCCAGCAGTTACAAAACGTGGCAGTACTTC
. TRBJ2-7 . TRBV5-4 CASSFDGPYEQYF TGTGCCAGCAGCTTTGACGGGCCCTACGAGCAGTACTTC
. TRBJ2-7 TRBD1 TRBV18 CASSPRQGTYEQYF TGTGCCAGCTCACCGAGACAGGGTACCTACGAGCAGTACTTC
. TRBJ1-3 TRBD1 TRBV28 CASTPGGAGNAIYF TGTGCCAGCACCCCAGGGGGGGCTGGAAACGCCATATATTTT
. TRBJ1-5 TRBD1 TRBV28 CASSGGDRESQPQHF TGTGCCAGCAGCGGGGGGGACAGGGAAAGTCAGCCCCAGCATTTT
. TRBJ1-5 TRBD1 TRBV28 CASNTQGYSNQPQHF TGTGCCAGCAATACACAGGGGTACAGCAATCAGCCCCAGCATTTT
. TRBJ2-5 TRBD1 TRBV5-4 CASSLKTGEETQYF TGTGCCAGCAGCTTAAAAACAGGGGAAGAGACCCAGTACTTC
few TRBJ1-2 . TRBV28 CASREGRDYGYTF TGTGCCAGCAGAGAGGGAAGGGACTATGGCTACACCTTC
. TRBJ2-1 TRBD1 TRBV5-8 CASSQFQGAAYNEQFF TGTGCCAGCAGCCAGTTCCAGGGGGCCGCCTACAATGAGCAGTTCTTC
. TRBJ2-1 TRBD2 TRBV7-6 CASSPIAGRNEQFF TGTGCCAGCAGCCCTATAGCGGGAAGAAATGAGCAGTTCTTC
. TRBJ2-7 . TRBV25-1 CASSEPGTGGEQYF TGTGCCAGCAGTGAACCCGGGACCGGAGGGGAGCAGTACTTC
. TRBJ2-5 . TRBV19 CASSSVLRSETQYF TGTGCCAGTAGTAGCGTCCTCCGGAGTGAGACCCAGTACTTC